What follows describes a single TCR beta chain. Its antigen remains unknown. TRB cDNA was prepared as libraries by UMI-labeled 5' RACE. TCRdb reprocessed the 5' RACE reads and keeps a single row for each CDR3 protein, giving no DNA. The sample has fewer than 140,000 distinct CDR3 sequences, and its top ten clones hold 0.35% to 0.4%. These data come from a study of CXCR3-negative and CXCR3-positive naive CD8 T cells. Study-wide results and caveats: Relative to CXCR3-negative naive cells, CXCR3-positive naive cells had more hydrophobic TRB CDR3s.

The germline gives CDR1 LNHDA, CDR2 SQIVND (reference sequence). The CDR3 runs to 15 residues. The J gene is TRBJ1-1, the V gene TRBV19; TCRdb designates TRBD1, a call that cannot be tested without DNA. The sample was naive CXCR3+ CD8+ T cells from blood. The sample's subset: CD45RO-CCR7+CD27+CD95- naive CD8+ T cells expressing CXCR3 (TNR3+). This receptor was identified in a human donor in good health. Some clones in this sample may be carry-over from other donors' samples. The CDR3 is CASTPMTGGNTEAFF.